Listed below are T cell receptor beta chains from one sample, sequenced in a study of shared clonotypes between healthy human individuals. The table came from immunoSEQ multiplex PCR; TCRdb's copy has only in-frame clones and leaves some out. The sample holds some 1 million clones, about 75% seen once. The sequenced material came from memory CD4+ T cells sorted from blood. Receptor source: a man aged 18 to 35 in good health. CDR3s include the opening cysteine and the closing phenylalanine or tryptophan. D genes are given only for firm matches. The size field is filled for only some rows; it gives once, few, many or a size class.

j_call d_call clone_size v_call cdr3_nt cdr3_aa
TRBJ1-2 NA NA TRBV5-3 TGTGCCAGCAGCTTGGAATTTACAGGGATCGGCTACACCTTC CASSLEFTGIGYTF
TRBJ2-5 TRBD2 NA TRBV29-1 TGCAGCGTTGGCTACGGACTAGCGAGCCGAGAGACCCAGTACTTC CSVGYGLASRETQYF
TRBJ2-2 TRBD2 NA TRBV7-2 TGTGCCAGCAGCTTAGGAGTAGCGGGAGTAACCGGGGAGCTGTTTTTT CASSLGVAGVTGELFF
TRBJ2-6 NA NA TRBV4-3 TGCGCCAGCAGCCAAGACCGCCTCTCTGGGGCCAACGTCCTGACTTTC CASSQDRLSGANVLTF
TRBJ2-3 NA NA TRBV5-1 TGCGCCAGCAGCTTGGGCGAGTTCACAGATACGCAGTATTTT CASSLGEFTDTQYF
TRBJ2-3 NA NA TRBV2 TGTGCCAGCATCCGCGGTGGGGGAAGCACAGATACGCAGTATTTT CASIRGGGSTDTQYF
TRBJ2-7 TRBD2 few TRBV5-4 TGTGCCAGCAGCAAAGGACTAGCGGGAGCTTCCGAGCAGTACTTC CASSKGLAGASEQYF
TRBJ2-2 TRBD1 NA TRBV6-4 TGTGCCAGCAGTACGACAGGGACCACCGGGGAGCTGTTTTTT CASSTTGTTGELFF
TRBJ1-2 TRBD1 NA TRBV7-2 TGTGCCAGCAGCTACCGGACAGGGGCCAACTATGGCTACACCTTC CASSYRTGANYGYTF
TRBJ1-1 NA NA TRBV5-4 TGTGCCAGCAGCTTGGATAGGGGCGTGAACACTGAAGCTTTCTTT CASSLDRGVNTEAFF
TRBJ2-1 NA NA TRBV2 TGTGCCAGCAGTGAGTGGGGGTACAATGAGCAGTTCTTC CASSEWGYNEQFF
TRBJ2-2 NA NA TRBV5-1 TGCGCCAGCAGCTTGGTAGCCTGGGACTCCGCGAACACCGGGGAGCTGTTTTTT CASSLVAWDSANTGELFF
TRBJ2-3 NA NA TRBV7-2 TGTGCCAGCAGCTTAGCGGCAGGGGGGACAGATACGCAGTATTTT CASSLAAGGTDTQYF
TRBJ2-2 NA NA TRBV11-3 TGTGCCAGCAGCTTAGGGGCAGGAAGGAAAGGGAACACCGGGGAGCTGTTTTTT CASSLGAGRKGNTGELFF
TRBJ1-2 TRBD1 NA TRBV2 TGTGCCAGCAGTCCCAGACAGGGGGCAAGCTATGGCTACACCTTC CASSPRQGASYGYTF
TRBJ2-7 NA NA TRBV2 TGTGCCAGCAAAACCGGGACTGCTTCCTACGAGCAGTACTTC CASKTGTASYEQYF
TRBJ2-5 NA few TRBV10-2 TGCGCCAGCACCCCACAGGGGAGCGGGGAGACCCAGTACTTC CASTPQGSGETQYF
TRBJ2-2 TRBD2 NA TRBV6-5 TGTGCCAGCAGTTCCCCGACTAGCGGGTCCACCGGGGAGCTGTTTTTT CASSSPTSGSTGELFF
TRBJ2-3 TRBD2 NA TRBV5-1 TGCGCCAGCAGCCTAGGAACTAGCGGGAGGGGTGATACGCAGTATTTT CASSLGTSGRGDTQYF
TRBJ2-1 NA NA TRBV5-1 TGCGCCAGCCGAAGTAAAGGACAATCCCTGTCCGATGAGCAGTTCTTC CASRSKGQSLSDEQFF
TRBJ1-3 NA NA TRBV30 TGTGCCTGGAGTGGGACGGACCTTAACTCTGGAAACACCATATATTTT CAWSGTDLNSGNTIYF
TRBJ1-2 NA NA TRBV6-1 TGTGCCAGCAGTGAGACGGGACGGACTAACTATGGCTACACCTTC CASSETGRTNYGYTF
TRBJ2-2 NA NA TRBV5-1 TGCGCCAGCAGCTTGGTTTCTAGCCGGAACACCGGGGAGCTGTTTTTT CASSLVSSRNTGELFF
TRBJ2-7 NA NA TRBV7-3 TGTGCCAGCAGCTCAGGCGGGACCCGGTCGGCAGCCTACGAGCAGTACTTC CASSSGGTRSAAYEQYF
TRBJ1-6 NA few TRBV6-5 TGTGCCAGCAGTTACTCGGGGATTTCACCCCTCCACTTT CASSYSGISPLHF
TRBJ1-1 NA NA TRBV6-1 TGTGCCAGCAGTGATACGGGGGCCAGACCAATGAAGCTTTTCTTT CASSDTGARPMKLFF
TRBJ2-7 TRBD2 NA TRBV19 TGTGCCAGTAGTGTAGTAGCGGGAAGCCTAGGCGAGCAGTACTTC CASSVVAGSLGEQYF
TRBJ2-3 NA NA TRBV11-2 TGTGCCAGCAGCTCCCAAGGTGCGGGGAGCACAGATACGCAGTATTTT CASSSQGAGSTDTQYF
TRBJ2-2 NA NA TRBV2 TGTGCCAGCACCCGGACTACCCCCCGCGCCGGGGAGCTGTTTTTT CASTRTTPRAGELFF
TRBJ2-3 NA NA TRBV10-3 TGTGCCATCAATTTCATGGACTCGTCCACAGATACGCAGTATTTT CAINFMDSSTDTQYF
TRBJ2-7 TRBD2 NA TRBV9 TGTGCCAGCAGCGCGGAGAGCGGGGTCGACGAGCAGTACTTC CASSAESGVDEQYF
TRBJ2-3 TRBD2 many TRBV7-7 TGTGCTAGCAGCAACCCGGGACTAGCGGGGATTAGCACAGATACGCAGTATTTT CASSNPGLAGISTDTQYF
TRBJ2-1 NA once TRBV4-1 TGCGCCAGCAGCCAAGATAGGGGCGGGAACTACAATGAGCAGTTCTTC CASSQDRGGNYNEQFF
TRBJ2-4 NA NA TRBV2 TGTGCCAGCAGTGGACTGGCAAACATTCAGTACTTC CASSGLANIQYF
TRBJ2-6 NA NA TRBV6-1 TGTGCCAGCATGAGCCCCTCTGGGGCCAACGTCCTGACTTTC CASMSPSGANVLTF
TRBJ1-6 TRBD1 once TRBV5-1 TGCGCCAGCAGCTTGACAGGGGGGAATAATTCACCCCTCCACTTT CASSLTGGNNSPLHF
TRBJ1-1 NA NA TRBV11-2 TGTGCCAGCAGCTCCCAGGGAAGGACGGAAGCTTTCTTT CASSSQGRTEAFF
TRBJ2-3 NA NA TRBV5-6 TGTGCCAGCAGCTTGTATATTCTGTGGGGTTCCACAGATACGCAGTATTTT CASSLYILWGSTDTQYF
TRBJ2-3 TRBD2 NA TRBV7-3 TGTGCCAGCAGCCCAAATCAGCGGGACACAGATACGCAGTATTTT CASSPNQRDTDTQYF
TRBJ2-1 TRBD1 NA TRBV11-2 TGTGCCAGCAGTCCTCACCGGGACAGGGCTTACAATGAGCAGTTCTTC CASSPHRDRAYNEQFF
TRBJ1-1 NA NA TRBV18 TGTGCCAGCTCACCATTTACCCCGGGCAGGAACACTGAAGCTTTCTTT CASSPFTPGRNTEAFF
TRBJ2-1 TRBD2 NA TRBV15 TGTGCCACCAGCCCCCGGGGGGGGGCCTACAATGAGCAGTTCTTC CATSPRGGAYNEQFF
TRBJ2-1 NA few TRBV15 TGTGCCACCAGCATACCGACAGGAGTGCATGAGCAGTTCTTC CATSIPTGVHEQFF
TRBJ2-5 NA few TRBV9 TGTGCCAGCAGCGTAGCAAAGGAGGAGACCCAGTACTTC CASSVAKEETQYF
TRBJ1-4 TRBD1 NA TRBV11-2 TGTGCCAGCAGCGCCACCGGGACAGGGGCCGCAGAACTGTTTTTT CASSATGTGAAELFF
TRBJ2-1 TRBD1 few TRBV7-3 TGTGCCAAGAGTTTTGGGACAGGGGGAAATGAGCAGTTCTTC CAKSFGTGGNEQFF
TRBJ2-1 NA NA TRBV20-1 TGCAGTGCAGTCGGGCCGGGTGAGCAGTTCTTC CSAVGPGEQFF
TRBJ2-7 NA once TRBV2 TGTGCCAGCAGTCCATTCTACGAGCAGTACTTC CASSPFYEQYF
TRBJ2-7 NA NA TRBV2 TGTGCCAGCAGTGAAGGGACTCCCACGTACAACGAGCAGTACTTC CASSEGTPTYNEQYF
TRBJ1-3 NA NA TRBV11-2 TGTGCCAGCAGATCGATCCGTGGGACTGGAAACACCATATATTTT CASRSIRGTGNTIYF
TRBJ2-5 TRBD2 NA TRBV15 TGTGCCACCAGCAGAGATGGGAGGGGTAGCCAGTACTTC CATSRDGRGSQYF
TRBJ1-4 NA NA TRBV29-1 TGCAGTTATGGCGGGAGGAATGAAAAACTGTTTTTT CSYGGRNEKLFF